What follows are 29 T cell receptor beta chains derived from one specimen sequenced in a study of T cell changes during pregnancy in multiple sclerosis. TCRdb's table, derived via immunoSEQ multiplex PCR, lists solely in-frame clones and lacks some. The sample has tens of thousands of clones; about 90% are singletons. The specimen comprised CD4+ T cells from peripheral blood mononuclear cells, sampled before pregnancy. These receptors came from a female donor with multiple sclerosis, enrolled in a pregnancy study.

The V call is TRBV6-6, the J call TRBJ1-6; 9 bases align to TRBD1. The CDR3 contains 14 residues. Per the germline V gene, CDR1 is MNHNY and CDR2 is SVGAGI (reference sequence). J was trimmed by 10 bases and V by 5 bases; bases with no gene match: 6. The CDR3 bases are TGTGCCAGCAGTGGGGACAGGGTAGGATCACCCCTCCACTTT. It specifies CASSGDRVGSPLHF.

The CDR3 DNA is TGTGCCAGCAGCAAACAATACAGGGGAAGTGACTATGGCTACACCTTC. Translation gives CASSKQYRGSDYGYTF. This sequence joins TRBV21-1 and TRBJ1-2; the DNA was not compared with TRBD1, the D call given in the table. TRBV21-1 is reported as a pseudogene. The CDR3 covers 16 residues.

CDR3 coding DNA: TGTGCCAGCAGCTTGTCAGGGAAGACCACATTTGGTACGCAGTATTTT. This gives the protein CASSLSGKTTFGTQYF. The chain recombines TRBV5-5 with TRBJ2-3; the D gene is possibly TRBD1 (5 bases). Per germline, CDR1 SGHKS and CDR2 YYEKEE (reference sequence). The V end lost 1 base, the J end lost 8 bases, and 20 bases lay between the germline ends. The CDR3 has 16 residues.

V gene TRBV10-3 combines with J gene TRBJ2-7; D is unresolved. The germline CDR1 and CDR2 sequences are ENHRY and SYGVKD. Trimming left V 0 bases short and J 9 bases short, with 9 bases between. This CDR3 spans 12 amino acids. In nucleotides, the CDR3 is TGTGCCATCAGTGAGTCGACTCAAGGGCAGTACTTC. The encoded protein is CAISESTQGQYF.

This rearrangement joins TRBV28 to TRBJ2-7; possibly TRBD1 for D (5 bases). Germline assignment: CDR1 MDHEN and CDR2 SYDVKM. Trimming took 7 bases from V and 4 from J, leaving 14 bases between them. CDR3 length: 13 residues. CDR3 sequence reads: CASTRMAGYEQYF. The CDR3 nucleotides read TGTGCCAGCACACGGATGGCAGGGTACGAGCAGTACTTC.

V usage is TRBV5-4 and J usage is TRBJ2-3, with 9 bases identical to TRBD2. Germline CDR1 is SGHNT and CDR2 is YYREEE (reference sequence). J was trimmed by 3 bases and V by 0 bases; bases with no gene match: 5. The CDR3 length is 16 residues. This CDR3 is CASSLGGLAGTDTQYF. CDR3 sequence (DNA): TGTGCCAGCAGCTTGGGGGGGCTAGCGGGAACAGATACGCAGTATTTT.

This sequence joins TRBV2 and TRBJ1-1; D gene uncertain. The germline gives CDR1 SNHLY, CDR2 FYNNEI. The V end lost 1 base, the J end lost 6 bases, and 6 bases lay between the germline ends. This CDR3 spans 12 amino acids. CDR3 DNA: TGTGCCAGCAGTGAAGTAAGCGCTGAAGCTTTCTTT. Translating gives CASSEVSAEAFF.

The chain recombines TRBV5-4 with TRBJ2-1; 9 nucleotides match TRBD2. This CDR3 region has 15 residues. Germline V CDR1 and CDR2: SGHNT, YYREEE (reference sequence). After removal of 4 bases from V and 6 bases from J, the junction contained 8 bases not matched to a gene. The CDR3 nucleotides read TGTGCCAGCAGCGGCACAGCGGGAGGAGCCAATGAGCAGTTCTTC. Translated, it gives CASSGTAGGANEQFF.

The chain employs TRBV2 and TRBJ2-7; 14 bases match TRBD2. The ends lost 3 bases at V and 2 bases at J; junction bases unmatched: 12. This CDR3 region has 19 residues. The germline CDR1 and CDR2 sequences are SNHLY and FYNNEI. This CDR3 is CASSDLRAGTSGSTYEQYF. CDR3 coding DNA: TGTGCCAGCAGTGATCTTCGTGCCGGGACTAGCGGGAGTACCTACGAGCAGTACTTC. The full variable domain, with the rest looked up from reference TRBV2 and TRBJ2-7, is EPEVTQTPSHQVTQMGQEVILRCVPISNHLYFYWYRQILGQKVEFLVSFYNNEISEKSEIFDDQFSVERPDGSNFTLKIRSTKLEDSAMYFCASSDLRAGTSGSTYEQYFGPGTRLTVT.

CDR3 sequence reads: CASRLLAVGDIQYF. The CDR3 DNA reads TGTGCCAGCAGGCTCCTAGCGGTCGGAGACATTCAGTACTTC. V is TRBV2 and J is TRBJ2-4, with 7 bases fitting TRBD2. CDR3 length equals 14 residues. CDR1 is SNHLY and CDR2 is FYNNEI in the germline V gene. V gave up 6 bases and J gave up 8 bases; unmatched junction bases: 10.

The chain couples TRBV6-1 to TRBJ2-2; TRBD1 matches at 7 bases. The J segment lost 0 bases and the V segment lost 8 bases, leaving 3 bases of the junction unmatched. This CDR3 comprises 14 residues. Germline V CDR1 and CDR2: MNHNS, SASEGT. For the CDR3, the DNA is TGTGCCAGCCCCGGGACAGCGAACACCGGGGAGCTGTTTTTT. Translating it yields CASPGTANTGELFF.

CDR3 region: CASSSPLGSSYNEQFF. DNA of the CDR3: TGTGCCAGCAGCTCTCCTCTAGGGAGCTCCTACAATGAGCAGTTCTTC. The gene calls are TRBV7-8 and TRBJ2-1; tentatively, D is TRBD2 (5 bases). V gave up 4 bases and J gave up 0 bases, with 13 bases separating them. The CDR3 totals 16 residues. The germline CDR1 and CDR2 sequences are SGHVS and FQNEAQ.

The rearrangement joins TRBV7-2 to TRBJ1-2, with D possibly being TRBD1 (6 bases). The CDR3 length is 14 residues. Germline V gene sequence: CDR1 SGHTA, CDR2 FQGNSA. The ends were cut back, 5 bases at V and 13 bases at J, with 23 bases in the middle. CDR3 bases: TGTGCCAGCAGCCAATCTTTGACAGGCTCGGGGTGCACCTTC. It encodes CASSQSLTGSGCTF.

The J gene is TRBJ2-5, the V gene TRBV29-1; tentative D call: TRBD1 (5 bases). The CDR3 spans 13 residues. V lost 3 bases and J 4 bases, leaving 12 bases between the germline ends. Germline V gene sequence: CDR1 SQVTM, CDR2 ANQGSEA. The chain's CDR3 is CSVEAQGIETQYF. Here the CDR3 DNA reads TGCAGCGTTGAGGCCCAGGGTATAGAGACCCAGTACTTC.

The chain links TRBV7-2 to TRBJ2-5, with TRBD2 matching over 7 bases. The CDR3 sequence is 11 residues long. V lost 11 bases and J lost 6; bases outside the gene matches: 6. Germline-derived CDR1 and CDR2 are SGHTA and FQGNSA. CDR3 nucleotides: TGTGCCGGCGGGAGTCGGAAGACCCAGTACTTC. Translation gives CAGGSRKTQYF.

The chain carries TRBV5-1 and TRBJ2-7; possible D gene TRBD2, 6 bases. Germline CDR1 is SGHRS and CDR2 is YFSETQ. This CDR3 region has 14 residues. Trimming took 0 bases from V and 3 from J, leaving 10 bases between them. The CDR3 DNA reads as TGCGCCAGCAGCTTGGCGGGAGCCTACTACGAGCAGTACTTC. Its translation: CASSLAGAYYEQYF. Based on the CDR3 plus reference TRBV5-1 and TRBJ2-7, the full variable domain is KAGVTQTPRYLIKTRGQQVTLSCSPISGHRSVSWYQQTPGQGLQFLFEYFSETQRNKGNFPGRFSGRQFSNSRSEMNVSTLELGDSALYLCASSLAGAYYEQYFGPGTRLTVT.

CDR3 residues: CAGGQGANEQFF. The CDR3 coding sequence is TGTGCCGGAGGACAGGGGGCGAATGAGCAGTTCTTC. This chain uses TRBV28 with TRBJ2-1; 11 bases line up with TRBD1. CDR1 and CDR2 (germline): MDHEN, SYDVKM. V lost 11 bases to trimming and J lost 7 bases; unmatched junction nucleotides: 4. The CDR3 loop spans 12 amino acids.

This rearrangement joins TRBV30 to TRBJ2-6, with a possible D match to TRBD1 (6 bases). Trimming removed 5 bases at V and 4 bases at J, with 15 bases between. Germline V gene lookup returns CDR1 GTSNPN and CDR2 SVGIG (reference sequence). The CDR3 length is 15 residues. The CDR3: CAWLGARAGANVLTF. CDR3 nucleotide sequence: TGTGCCTGGCTGGGGGCCCGGGCCGGGGCCAACGTCCTGACTTTC. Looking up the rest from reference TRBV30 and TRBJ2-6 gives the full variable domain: SQTIHQWPATLVQPVGSPLSLECTVEGTSNPNLYWYRQAAGRGLQLLFYSVGIGQISSEVPQNLSASRPQDRQFILSSKKLLLSDSGFYLCAWLGARAGANVLTFGAGSRLTVL.

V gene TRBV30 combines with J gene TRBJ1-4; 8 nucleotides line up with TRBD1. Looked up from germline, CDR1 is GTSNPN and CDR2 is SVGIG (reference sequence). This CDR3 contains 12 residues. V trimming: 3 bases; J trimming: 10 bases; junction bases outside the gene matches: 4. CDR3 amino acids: CAWRPGTGKLFF. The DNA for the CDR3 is TGTGCCTGGAGGCCCGGGACAGGAAAACTGTTTTTT. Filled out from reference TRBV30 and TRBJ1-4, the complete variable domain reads SQTIHQWPATLVQPVGSPLSLECTVEGTSNPNLYWYRQAAGRGLQLLFYSVGIGQISSEVPQNLSASRPQDRQFILSSKKLLLSDSGFYLCAWRPGTGKLFFGSGTQLSVL.

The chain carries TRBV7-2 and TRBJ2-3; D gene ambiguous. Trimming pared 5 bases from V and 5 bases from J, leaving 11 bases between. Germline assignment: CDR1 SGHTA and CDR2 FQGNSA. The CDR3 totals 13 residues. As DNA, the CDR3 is TGTGCCAGCAGCCGAATATCGGGAGATACGCAGTATTTT. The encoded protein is CASSRISGDTQYF.

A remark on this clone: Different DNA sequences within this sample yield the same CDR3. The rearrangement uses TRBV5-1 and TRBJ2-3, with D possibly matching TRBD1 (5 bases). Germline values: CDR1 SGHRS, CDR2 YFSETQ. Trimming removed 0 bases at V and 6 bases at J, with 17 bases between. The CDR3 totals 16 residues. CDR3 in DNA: TGCGCCAGCAGCTTGGGATCGGGTGGGGCTGGGGATACGCAGTATTTT. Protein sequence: CASSLGSGGAGDTQYF. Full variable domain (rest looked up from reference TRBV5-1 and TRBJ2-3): KAGVTQTPRYLIKTRGQQVTLSCSPISGHRSVSWYQQTPGQGLQFLFEYFSETQRNKGNFPGRFSGRQFSNSRSEMNVSTLELGDSALYLCASSLGSGGAGDTQYFGPGTRLTVL.

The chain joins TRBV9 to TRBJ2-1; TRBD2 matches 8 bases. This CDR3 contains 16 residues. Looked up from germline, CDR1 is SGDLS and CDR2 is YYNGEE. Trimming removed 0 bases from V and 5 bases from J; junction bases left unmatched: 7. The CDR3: CASSVDGGRPNNEQFF. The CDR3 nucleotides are TGTGCCAGCAGCGTAGATGGCGGGAGGCCCAACAATGAGCAGTTCTTC. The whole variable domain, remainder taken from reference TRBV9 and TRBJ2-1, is DSGVTQTPKHLITATGQRVTLRCSPRSGDLSVYWYQQSLDQGLQFLIQYYNGEERAKGNILERFSAQQFPDLHSELNLSSLELGDSALYFCASSVDGGRPNNEQFFGPGTRLTVL.

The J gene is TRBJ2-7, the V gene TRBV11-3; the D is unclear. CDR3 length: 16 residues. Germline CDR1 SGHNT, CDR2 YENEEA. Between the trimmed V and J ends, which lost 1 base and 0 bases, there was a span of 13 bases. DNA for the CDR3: TGTGCCAGCAGCTTAGGACAAGGCTCAGGCTCCTACGAGCAGTACTTC. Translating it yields CASSLGQGSGSYEQYF.

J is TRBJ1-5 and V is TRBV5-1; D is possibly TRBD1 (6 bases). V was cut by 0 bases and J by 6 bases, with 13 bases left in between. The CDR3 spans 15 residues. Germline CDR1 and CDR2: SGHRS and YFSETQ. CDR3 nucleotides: TGCGCCAGCAGCTTGGGGGACAAAGGAACTCAGCCCCAGCATTTT. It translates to CASSLGDKGTQPQHF.

The CDR3 is CASSPSLGPETQYF. The CDR3 DNA is TGCGCCAGCAGCCCTTCTCTTGGGCCGGAGACCCAGTACTTC. V and J are TRBV5-1 and TRBJ2-5; D is unclear. Germline CDR1 reads SGHRS; CDR2 reads YFSETQ. The CDR3 is 14 residues long. V was cut by 4 bases and J by 5 bases, with 15 bases left in between.

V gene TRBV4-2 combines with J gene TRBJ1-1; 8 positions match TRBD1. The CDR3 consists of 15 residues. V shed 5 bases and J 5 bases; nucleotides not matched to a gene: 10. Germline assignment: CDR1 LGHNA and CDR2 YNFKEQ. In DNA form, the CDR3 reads TGTGCCAGCAGCACCTCTGGACAGGGCAAAACTGAAGCTTTCTTT. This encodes CASSTSGQGKTEAFF.

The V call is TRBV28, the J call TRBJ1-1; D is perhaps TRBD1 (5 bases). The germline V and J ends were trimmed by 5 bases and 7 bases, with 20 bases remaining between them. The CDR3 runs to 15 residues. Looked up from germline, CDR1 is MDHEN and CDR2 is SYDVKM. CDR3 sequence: CASSPTHGRGDEAFF. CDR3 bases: TGTGCCAGCAGTCCGACCCACGGCCGGGGGGATGAAGCTTTCTTT.

CDR3 protein: CAISEFFRGGGIHEQYF. DNA of the CDR3: TGTGCCATCAGTGAGTTCTTCCGCGGGGGGGGCATACACGAGCAGTACTTC. V usage is TRBV10-3 and J usage is TRBJ2-7, with 9 bases identical to TRBD2. The germline V gene has CDR1 ENHRY and CDR2 SYGVKD. The CDR3 totals 17 residues. V lost 1 base to trimming and J lost 5 bases; unmatched junction nucleotides: 12.

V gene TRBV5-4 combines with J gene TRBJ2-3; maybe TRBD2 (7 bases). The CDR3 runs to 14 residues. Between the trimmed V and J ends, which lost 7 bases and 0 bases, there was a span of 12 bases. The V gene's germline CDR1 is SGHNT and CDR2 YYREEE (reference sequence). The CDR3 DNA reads TGTGCCAGCTCTGCGGGGGCTAGCACAGATACGCAGTATTTT. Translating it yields CASSAGASTDTQYF. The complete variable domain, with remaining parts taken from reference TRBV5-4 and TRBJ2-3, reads ETGVTQSPTHLIKTRGQQVTLRCSSQSGHNTVSWYQQALGQGPQFIFQYYREEENGRGNFPPRFSGLQFPNYSSELNVNALELDDSALYLCASSAGASTDTQYFGPGTRLTVL.